Listed below are T cell receptor beta chains from one sample, sequenced in a study of shared clonotypes between healthy human individuals. Here immunoSEQ multiplex PCR was the method, and the copy in TCRdb shows in-frame clones only, minus some. The sample includes about 1.9 million clones, just over 90% of them seen just once. Sequencing used naive CD8+ T cells from PBMCs. These receptors were collected from a man aged 18 to 30 in good health. Some clones in this sample may be carry-over from other donors' samples. Each CDR3 is given with its conserved first and last residue. D genes are given only for firm matches. Part of the rows lack a size; the others show once, few, many or a class for expanded clones.

d_call	v_call	clone_size	j_call	cdr3_length	cdr3_aa	cdr3_nt
-	TRBV7-8	once	TRBJ1-1	12	CASSETRAEAFF	TGTGCCAGCAGCGAGACAAGGGCTGAAGCTTTCTTT
-	TRBV11-2	-	TRBJ2-3	16	CASSSPSGRRKDTQYF	TGTGCCAGCAGCTCACCCTCAGGCCGGAGGAAGGATACGCAGTATTTT
-	TRBV7-9	-	TRBJ1-1	16	CASSFAGGGVATEAFF	TGTGCCAGCAGCTTCGCGGGGGGAGGCGTGGCCACTGAAGCTTTCTTT
TRBD2	TRBV19	-	TRBJ2-1	13	CASRDGRKNEQFF	TGTGCCAGTCGGGACGGGAGGAAAAATGAGCAGTTCTTC
-	TRBV5-6	-	TRBJ2-7	12	CASSRGRTEQYF	TGTGCCAGCAGCCGGGGACGAACCGAGCAGTACTTC
TRBD1	TRBV7-6	-	TRBJ1-1	15	CASSFLGDRAPEAFF	TGTGCCAGCAGCTTTTTAGGGGACAGGGCCCCTGAAGCTTTCTTT
TRBD1	TRBV4-2	-	TRBJ2-7	15	CASSPRDRGAYEQYF	TGTGCCAGCAGCCCGCGCGACAGGGGGGCCTACGAGCAGTACTTC
-	TRBV27	-	TRBJ1-4	16	CASSLHPRSLGEKLFF	TGTGCCAGCAGTTTACATCCCCGGTCTCTGGGTGAAAAACTGTTTTTT
TRBD2	TRBV11-1	-	TRBJ2-3	15	CASSLDSGNTDTQYF	TGTGCCAGCAGCTTAGATAGCGGGAACACAGATACGCAGTATTTT
-	TRBV6-5	-	TRBJ1-4	16	CASSYINAQPNEKLFF	TGTGCCAGCAGTTACATCAATGCCCAGCCGAATGAAAAACTGTTTTTT
-	TRBV19	-	TRBJ1-5	14	CASLGRSFNQPQHF	TGTGCCAGTTTAGGCAGGAGCTTCAATCAGCCCCAGCATTTT
-	TRBV19	-	TRBJ2-7	15	CASKVGIAAIYEQYF	TGTGCCAGTAAGGTGGGGATAGCGGCGATCTACGAGCAGTACTTC
TRBD2	TRBV27	-	TRBJ2-1	13	CASSNGRLIEQFF	TGTGCCAGCAGTAACGGGAGGTTGATTGAGCAGTTCTTC
-	TRBV7-9	-	TRBJ2-7	12	CASSPGSYEQYF	TGTGCCAGCAGCCCGGGATCCTACGAGCAGTACTTC
TRBD1	TRBV25-1	-	TRBJ2-2	15	CASRPGGRDTGELFF	TGTGCCAGCAGACCAGGGGGCAGGGACACCGGGGAGCTGTTTTTT
TRBD1	TRBV15	-	TRBJ2-7	16	CATSLKGGTGPHEQYF	TGTGCCACCAGTCTAAAAGGAGGGACAGGGCCCCACGAGCAGTACTTC
-	TRBV4-3	-	TRBJ1-1	13	CASSQSRNTEAFF	TGCGCCAGCAGCCAAAGCAGAAACACTGAAGCTTTCTTT
TRBD1	TRBV11-2	-	TRBJ2-5	16	CASSTRDRGFQETQYF	TGTGCCAGCAGCACCCGGGACAGGGGCTTCCAAGAGACCCAGTACTTC
-	TRBV14	-	TRBJ1-4	16	CASSQDLEGLGEKLFF	TGTGCCAGCAGCCAAGATTTGGAAGGGCTCGGGGAAAAACTGTTTTTT
-	TRBV28	-	TRBJ2-3	13	CASRRTDTDTQYF	TGTGCCAGCAGACGGACAGATACGGATACGCAGTATTTT
-	TRBV28	-	TRBJ2-2	14	CASSFPRANGELFF	TGTGCCAGCAGTTTTCCCAGGGCAAACGGGGAGCTGTTTTTT
TRBD1	TRBV15	-	TRBJ2-2	16	CATSRVGQGLAGELFF	TGTGCCACCAGCAGAGTTGGACAGGGATTGGCCGGGGAGCTGTTTTTT
-	TRBV5-5	-	TRBJ1-2	12	CASSGPLGTGTF	TGTGCCAGCAGCGGGCCCTTAGGGACCGGCACCTTC
TRBD2	TRBV9	-	TRBJ2-1	17	CASSDWASGLAGTEQFF	TGTGCCAGCAGCGACTGGGCTTCGGGACTAGCGGGAACTGAGCAGTTCTTC
-	TRBV7-9	-	TRBJ2-2	15	CASTHSGGSTGELFF	TGTGCCAGCACCCACTCCGGGGGAAGCACCGGGGAGCTGTTTTTT
-	TRBV6-5	-	TRBJ1-2	12	CASRMGAYGYTF	TGTGCCAGCAGGATGGGGGCCTATGGCTACACCTTC
TRBD1	TRBV11-2	-	TRBJ2-7	15	CASSFAGQVTYEQYF	TGTGCCAGCAGCTTTGCGGGACAGGTTACCTACGAGCAGTACTTC
-	TRBV7-9	-	TRBJ2-6	16	CASSLGWGSGANVLTF	TGTGCCAGCAGCTTAGGGTGGGGATCTGGGGCCAACGTCCTGACTTTC
TRBD2	TRBV5-1	-	TRBJ2-1	17	CASTPEAGPLFYNEQFF	TGCGCCAGCACCCCGGAAGCGGGACCCTTATTTTACAATGAGCAGTTCTTC
-	TRBV29-1	-	TRBJ1-2	12	CSVPYGGYGYTF	TGCAGCGTCCCTTACGGAGGCTATGGCTACACCTTC
-	TRBV5-1	-	TRBJ1-2	13	CASSTEPQEGYTF	TGCGCCAGCAGCACGGAGCCCCAAGAGGGCTACACCTTC
TRBD2	TRBV27	-	TRBJ2-7	19	CASSPSSGTHIRLTYEQYF	TGTGCCAGCAGTCCATCTAGCGGAACACACATTCGATTAACCTACGAGCAGTACTTC
-	TRBV19	-	TRBJ2-1	13	CASSPLPYNEQFF	TGTGCCAGTAGTCCCCTCCCCTACAATGAGCAGTTCTTC
TRBD1	TRBV5-1	-	TRBJ2-1	13	CASSWAGGDEQFF	TGCGCCAGCAGCTGGGCAGGGGGTGATGAGCAGTTCTTC
-	TRBV21-1	-	TRBJ2-6	21	CASSKGLENRAQSSGANVLTF	TGTGCCAGCAGCAAAGGGCTAGAGAACAGGGCCCAGAGTTCTGGGGCCAACGTCCTGACTTTC
-	TRBV5-3	-	TRBJ1-1	15	CARSPEGTENTEAFF	TGTGCCAGAAGCCCAGAGGGGACGGAGAACACTGAAGCTTTCTTT
-	TRBV28	-	TRBJ2-1	14	CASKPPEGDEEQFF	TGTGCCAGCAAACCCCCGGAAGGGGATGAAGAGCAGTTCTTC
-	TRBV25-1	-	TRBJ2-1	14	CASTGHRSRDEQFF	TGTGCCAGCACTGGACACAGGTCTAGGGATGAGCAGTTCTTC
TRBD1	TRBV28	-	TRBJ1-1	14	CASSYHRDRVEAFF	TGTGCCAGCTCCTATCACCGGGACAGGGTCGAAGCTTTCTTT
-	TRBV7-6	-	TRBJ2-3	17	CASSFDLGHVHTDTQYF	TGTGCCAGCAGCTTTGACTTGGGACACGTGCACACAGATACGCAGTATTTT
TRBD2	TRBV6-6	-	TRBJ2-1	16	CASSRHGREGHNEQFF	TGTGCCAGCTCCCGACACGGGCGGGAGGGCCACAATGAGCAGTTCTTC
-	TRBV7-3	-	TRBJ2-7	13	CASSLSAGHEQYF	TGTGCCAGCAGCTTAAGCGCAGGGCACGAGCAGTACTTC